These 23 T cell receptor beta chains came from one sample sequenced in a study of neurological immune-mediated disorders. MiXCR, applied by TCRdb to the 5' RACE reads, yields one record per CDR3 protein. The sample has tens of thousands of distinct CDR3 sequences, 10% to 15% seen once. Sequenced input: PBMCs. The origin of the receptors is a female donor in good health.

This clonotype was counted at least ten times. The CDR3 reads CASSSSGRTPGAIQYF. The CDR3 DNA follows: TGCGCCAGCAGCTCTAGCGGGAGGACCCCCGGCGCCATTCAGTACTTC. J is TRBJ2-4 and V is TRBV5-1; 11 bases match TRBD2. The CDR3 has 16 amino acids. The germline CDR1 and CDR2 sequences are SGHRS and YFSETQ. The trim removed 3 bases at V and 9 bases at J, leaving 11 bases unmatched. Full variable domain (outside the CDR3, taken from reference TRBV5-1 and TRBJ2-4): KAGVTQTPRYLIKTRGQQVTLSCSPISGHRSVSWYQQTPGQGLQFLFEYFSETQRNKGNFPGRFSGRQFSNSRSEMNVSTLELGDSALYLCASSSSGRTPGAIQYFGAGTRLSVL.

This clonotype has at least ten counts. The V and J genes are TRBV30 and TRBJ1-3; D not resolved. This CDR3 has 14 residues. The V and J ends lost 5 bases and 0 bases respectively, with 11 bases between them. Germline lookup yields CDR1 GTSNPN and CDR2 SVGIG (reference sequence). CDR3 sequence (DNA): TGTGCCTGGGGGAAGACTCGCTCTGGAAACACCATATATTTT. Residues: CAWGKTRSGNTIYF.

This clonotype was counted many times. The chain recombines TRBV12-3 or TRBV12-4 with TRBJ2-3, with 7 bases that match TRBD2. J was trimmed by 4 bases and V by 5 bases; bases with no gene match: 12. The CDR3 length is 16 residues. CDR3 sequence reads: CASSPYREGRPDTQYF. The CDR3 coding sequence is TGTGCCAGCAGTCCTTATAGGGAGGGCCGGCCAGATACGCAGTATTTT.

This clonotype was counted many times. Here the CDR3 reads CASSSGQGDTGELFF. CDR3 in DNA: TGCGCCAGCAGCTCGGGACAGGGTGACACCGGGGAGCTGTTTTTT. The chain joins TRBV5-1 to TRBJ2-2, with TRBD1 identical over 9 bases. Germline loops: CDR1 SGHRS, CDR2 YFSETQ. This CDR3 spans 15 amino acids. J lost 3 bases, V lost 3 bases, and 3 bases had no gene match.

This clonotype has ten or more counts. The chain employs TRBV18 and TRBJ2-7; D remains ambiguous. This CDR3 spans 13 amino acids. Germline values: CDR1 KGHSH, CDR2 LQKENI. Trimming took 6 bases from V and 4 from J, leaving 13 bases between them. The CDR3 bases are TGTGCCAGCTCGGCCGCCTCCCGGTACGAGCAGTACTTC. Translated, it gives CASSAASRYEQYF.

The V call is TRBV20-1, the J call TRBJ1-6; maybe TRBD1 (5 bases). This CDR3 region has 15 residues. The germline gives CDR1 DFQATT, CDR2 SNEGSKA (reference sequence). V lost 1 base and J lost 2, with 9 bases in between. CDR3 nucleotides: TGCAGTGCTAGAGCCCCAGGGACCTATAATTCACCCCTCCACTTT. It encodes CSARAPGTYNSPLHF.

This clonotype has a count of ten or more. This chain uses TRBV2 with TRBJ1-2; unclear D gene. V was pared by 3 bases and J by 4 bases, with 3 bases between. Looked up from germline, CDR1 is SNHLY and CDR2 is FYNNEI. CDR3 size: 11 residues. CDR3 DNA: TGTGCCAGCAGTGAGGCCTATGGCTACACCTTC. As protein: CASSEAYGYTF.

This clonotype was detected many times. V usage is TRBV28 and J usage is TRBJ1-1; D ambiguous. Germline loops: CDR1 MDHEN, CDR2 SYDVKM. The V end lost 2 bases, the J end lost 1 base, and 11 bases lay between the germline ends. The CDR3 runs to 15 residues. Here the CDR3 DNA reads TGTGCCAGCAGTTTACTACCAGCTACGAACACTGAAGCTTTCTTT. This gives the protein CASSLLPATNTEAFF.

This clonotype appeared many times. The V call is TRBV5-1, the J call TRBJ2-1, with D maybe TRBD1 (5 bases). V lost 4 bases and J 3 bases, leaving 11 bases between the germline ends. Germline assignment: CDR1 SGHRS and CDR2 YFSETQ. The CDR3 has 14 amino acids. The CDR3 sequence: CASSPRQSYNEQFF. In DNA form, the CDR3 reads TGCGCCAGCAGCCCCCGACAGAGCTACAATGAGCAGTTCTTC.

This clonotype has a count of ten or more. This chain joins TRBV29-1 and TRBJ2-1; no firm D call. This CDR3 region has 13 residues. Trimming stripped 3 bases from V and 7 bases from J, with 13 bases between. Germline V gene sequence: CDR1 SQVTM, CDR2 ANQGSEA. In DNA form, the CDR3 reads TGCAGCGTTGATAAGGGCTTGAGGAATGAGCAGTTCTTC. Amino acids: CSVDKGLRNEQFF.

Ten or more counts support this clonotype. The chain couples TRBV20-1 to TRBJ2-1; D ambiguous. Trimming left V 0 bases short and J 8 bases short, with 14 bases between. The CDR3 contains 14 residues. Germline values: CDR1 DFQATT, CDR2 SNEGSKA (reference sequence). The CDR3 protein is CSARDAIANDEQFF. CDR3 DNA sequence: TGCAGTGCTAGAGATGCAATAGCCAACGATGAGCAGTTCTTC.

A word on this clonotype: A much bigger clone sits one base away, suggesting this may be a read error. The rearrangement links TRBV3-1 to TRBJ1-6; D not resolved. This CDR3 comprises 17 residues. Germline V gene lookup returns CDR1 LGHDT and CDR2 YNNKEL (reference sequence). The V and J ends lost 0 bases and 4 bases respectively, with 13 bases between them. CDR3 residues: CASSQERFSAYNSPLHF. The DNA for the CDR3 is TGTGCCAGCAGCCAAGAAAGGTTTTCAGCGTATAATTCACCCCTCCACTTT.

This clonotype was seen at least ten times. V gene TRBV12-3 or TRBV12-4 combines with J gene TRBJ1-6; D perhaps matches TRBD1 (5 bases). Trimming left V 3 bases short and J 10 bases short, with 22 bases between. CDR3 size: 17 residues. The CDR3 is CASSFTSRQGPGSPLHF. CDR3 in DNA: TGTGCCAGCAGTTTCACGTCCCGCCAGGGTCCCGGCTCACCCCTCCACTTT.

This clonotype was found once. The junction departs from the called germline gene at one end, perhaps through a read error. CDR3 region: CASSSQGFTDTKYF. The CDR3 DNA reads as TGTGCCAGCAGCTCCCAGGGGTTCACAGATACGAAGTATTTT. The rearrangement joins TRBV7-8 to TRBJ2-3, with TRBD1 as a possible D gene (6 bases). The CDR3 is 14 amino acids. Germline loops: CDR1 SGHVS, CDR2 FQNEAQ. Looking up the rest from reference TRBV7-8 and TRBJ2-3 gives the full variable domain: GAGVSQSPRYKVAKRGQDVALRCDPISGHVSLFWYQQALGQGPEFLTYFQNEAQLDKSGLPSDRFFAERPEGSVSTLKIQRTQQEDSAVYLCASSSQGFTDTKYFGPGTRLTVL.

This clonotype was detected ten times or more. This chain connects TRBV5-1 to TRBJ2-1; D gene unclear. V was shortened by 4 bases and J by 0 bases, with 14 bases between the two germline ends. Germline values: CDR1 SGHRS, CDR2 YFSETQ. The CDR3 is 16 residues long. CDR3 nucleotides: TGCGCCAGCAGCCCCGACGGCGATAGCTCCTACAATGAGCAGTTCTTC. Encoded protein: CASSPDGDSSYNEQFF.

This clonotype has at least ten counts. The chain recombines TRBV4-1 with TRBJ2-1; TRBD2 matches 10 bases. Unmatched junction bases numbered 11, after V lost 3 bases and J lost 9 bases. Germline-derived CDR1 and CDR2 are MGHRA and YSYEKL. The CDR3 sequence is 16 residues long. CDR3 residues: CASSQEAGGPRAEQFF. The CDR3 nucleotides read TGCGCCAGCAGCCAGGAAGCGGGGGGGCCTAGGGCTGAGCAGTTCTTC.

Many counts were recorded for this clonotype. The V gene is TRBV7-8, the J gene TRBJ2-5; D might be TRBD2 (5 bases). Trimming took 3 bases from V and 5 from J, leaving 10 bases between them. The germline CDR1 and CDR2 sequences are SGHVS and FQNEAQ. The CDR3 is 13 amino acids. As DNA, the CDR3 is TGTGCCAGCAGCTTCCCCCCGGGGGAGACCCAGTACTTC. Amino acid sequence: CASSFPPGETQYF.

The chain recombines TRBV5-1 with TRBJ2-1, with D possibly TRBD2 on 7 matching bases. Trimming stripped 4 bases from V and 8 bases from J, with 16 bases between. The CDR3 has 14 amino acids. Per the germline V gene, CDR1 is SGHRS and CDR2 is YFSETQ. The CDR3 DNA reads TGCGCCAGCAGCGCGGGACTACAGGGTGATGAGCAGTTCTTC. Translated: CASSAGLQGDEQFF.

The chain recombines TRBV7-9 with TRBJ2-1; 9 positions agree with TRBD2. The CDR3 extends over 14 amino acids. Germline lookup yields CDR1 SEHNR and CDR2 FQNEAQ (reference sequence). Trimming cost V 8 bases and J 8 bases; bases outside gene matches: 10. In DNA, the CDR3 is TGTGCCAGCGCCCCATCTAGCGGGACGCATGAGCAGTTCTTC. Translating gives CASAPSSGTHEQFF.

The table lists this clonotype with many counts. The chain uses TRBV28 and TRBJ2-1; a possible D gene is TRBD2 (7 bases). Trimming removed 3 bases at V and 6 bases at J, with 9 bases between. This CDR3 has 13 residues. Germline CDR1 reads MDHEN; CDR2 reads SYDVKM. The CDR3 reads CASSLGGRNEQFF. The CDR3 region has the DNA TGTGCCAGCAGTTTGGGGGGGCGCAATGAGCAGTTCTTC.

The sample holds many counts of this clonotype. The gene calls are TRBV7-9 and TRBJ2-1, with 11 bases lining up with TRBD2. Germline V gene data show CDR1 as SEHNR and CDR2 as FQNEAQ (reference sequence). The length of the CDR3 is 16 residues. With 5 bases clipped from V and 5 bases from J, the junction kept 8 bases outside the gene matches. CDR3 sequence (DNA): TGTGCCAGCAGCCACGACAAGACTAGCGGGAACAATGAGCAGTTCTTC. Translation gives CASSHDKTSGNNEQFF.

On this clonotype: A much larger clone sits a single nucleotide away, making a read error possible. The chain links TRBV12-3 or TRBV12-4 to TRBJ1-5; D gene ambiguous. This CDR3 spans 15 amino acids. V was trimmed by 10 bases and J by 0 bases, leaving 16 bases between them. CDR3: CAIRKGGDSNQPQHF. CDR3 DNA: TGTGCCATCAGAAAGGGCGGGGATAGCAATCAGCCCCAGCATTTT.

This clonotype has at least ten counts. The CDR3: CASSLGDTNTGELFF. The CDR3 coding sequence is TGCGCCAGCAGCTTGGGGGACACAAACACCGGGGAGCTGTTTTTT. The rearrangement joins TRBV5-1 to TRBJ2-2, with D possibly being TRBD1 (6 bases). The CDR3 sequence is 15 residues long. V was clipped by 0 bases and J by 2 bases, with 8 bases between them. Per the germline V gene, CDR1 is SGHRS and CDR2 is YFSETQ.